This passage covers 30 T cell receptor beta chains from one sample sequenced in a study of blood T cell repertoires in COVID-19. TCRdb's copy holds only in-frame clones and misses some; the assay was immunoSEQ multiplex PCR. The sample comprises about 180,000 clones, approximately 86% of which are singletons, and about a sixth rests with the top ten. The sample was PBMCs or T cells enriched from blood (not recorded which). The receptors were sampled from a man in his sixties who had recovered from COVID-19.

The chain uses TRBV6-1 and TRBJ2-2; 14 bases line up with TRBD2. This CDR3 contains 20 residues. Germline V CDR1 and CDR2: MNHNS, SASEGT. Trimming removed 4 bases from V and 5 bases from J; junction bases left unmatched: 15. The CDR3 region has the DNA TGTGCCAGCAGTGCGAAAAAGACTAGCGGGAGGGCCGGTCGAACCGGGGAGCTGTTTTTT. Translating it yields CASSAKKTSGRAGRTGELFF.

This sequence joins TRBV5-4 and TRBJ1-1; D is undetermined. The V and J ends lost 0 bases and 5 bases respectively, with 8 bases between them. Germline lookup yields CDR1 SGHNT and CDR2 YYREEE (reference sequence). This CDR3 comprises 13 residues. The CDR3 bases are TGTGCCAGCAGCTTGGAGTTCAGGACTGAAGCTTTCTTT. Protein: CASSLEFRTEAFF.

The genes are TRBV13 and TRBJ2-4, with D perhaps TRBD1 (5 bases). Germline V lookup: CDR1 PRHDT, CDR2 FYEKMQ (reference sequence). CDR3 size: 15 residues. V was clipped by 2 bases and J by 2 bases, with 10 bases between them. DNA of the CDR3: TGTGCCAGCAGCTTACAAGGGGTGACCAAAAACATTCAGTACTTC. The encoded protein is CASSLQGVTKNIQYF.

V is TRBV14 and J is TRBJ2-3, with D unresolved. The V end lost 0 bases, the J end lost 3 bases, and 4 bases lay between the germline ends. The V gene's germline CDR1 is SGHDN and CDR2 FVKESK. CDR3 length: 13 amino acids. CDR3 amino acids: CASSQDRTDTQYF. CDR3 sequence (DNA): TGTGCCAGCAGCCAAGACCGGACAGATACGCAGTATTTT. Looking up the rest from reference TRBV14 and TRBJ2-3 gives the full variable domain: EAGVTQFPSHSVIEKGQTVTLRCDPISGHDNLYWYRRVMGKEIKFLLHFVKESKQDESGMPNNRFLAERTGGTYSTLKVQPAELEDSGVYFCASSQDRTDTQYFGPGTRLTVL.

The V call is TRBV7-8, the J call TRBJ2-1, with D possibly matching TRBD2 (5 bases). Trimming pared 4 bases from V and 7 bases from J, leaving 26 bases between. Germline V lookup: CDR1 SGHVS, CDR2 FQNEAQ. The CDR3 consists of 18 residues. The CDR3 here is CASSSLLGPYQIGNEQFF. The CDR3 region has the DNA TGTGCCAGCAGCTCCCTACTAGGTCCTTACCAAATAGGGAATGAGCAGTTCTTC.

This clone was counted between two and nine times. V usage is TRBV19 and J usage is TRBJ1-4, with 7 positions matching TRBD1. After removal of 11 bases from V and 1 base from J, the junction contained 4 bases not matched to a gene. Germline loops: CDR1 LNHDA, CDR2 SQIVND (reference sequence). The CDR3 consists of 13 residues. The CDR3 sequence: CAGRDRTNEKLFF. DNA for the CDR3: TGTGCCGGACGGGACAGAACTAATGAAAAACTGTTTTTT. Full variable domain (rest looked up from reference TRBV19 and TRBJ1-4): DGGITQSPKYLFRKEGQNVTLSCEQNLNHDAMYWYRQDPGQGLRLIYYSQIVNDFQKGDIAEGYSVSREKKESFPLTVTSAQKNPTAFYLCAGRDRTNEKLFFGSGTQLSVL.

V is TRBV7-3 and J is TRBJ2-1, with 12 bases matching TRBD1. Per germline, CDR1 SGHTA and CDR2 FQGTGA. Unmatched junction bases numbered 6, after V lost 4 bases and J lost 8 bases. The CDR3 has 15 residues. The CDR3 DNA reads TGTGCCAGCAGCTGGGGACAGGGGGCCAGGGATGAGCAGTTCTTC. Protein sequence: CASSWGQGARDEQFF.

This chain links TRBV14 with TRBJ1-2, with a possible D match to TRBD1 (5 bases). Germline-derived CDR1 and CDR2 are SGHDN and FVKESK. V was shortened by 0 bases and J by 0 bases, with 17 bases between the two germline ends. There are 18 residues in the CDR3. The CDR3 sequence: CASSQDGAGSRSNYGYTF. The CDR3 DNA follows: TGTGCCAGCAGCCAAGATGGGGCCGGCAGCCGATCTAACTATGGCTACACCTTC.

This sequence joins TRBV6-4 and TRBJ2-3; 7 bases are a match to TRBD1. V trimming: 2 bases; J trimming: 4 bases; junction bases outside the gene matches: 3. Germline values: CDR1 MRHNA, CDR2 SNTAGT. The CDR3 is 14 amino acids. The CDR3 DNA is TGTGCCAGCAGTGACAGGGGGCATTCAGATACGCAGTATTTT. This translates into CASSDRGHSDTQYF.

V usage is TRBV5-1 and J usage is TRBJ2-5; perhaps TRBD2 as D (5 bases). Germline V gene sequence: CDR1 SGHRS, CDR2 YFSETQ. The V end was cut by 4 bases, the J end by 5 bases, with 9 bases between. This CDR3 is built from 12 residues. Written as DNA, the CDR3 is TGCGCCAGCAGCGCGGGCGGGGAGACCCAGTACTTC. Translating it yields CASSAGGETQYF.

For the CDR3, the DNA is TGTGCTAGTGGTTTGGGTGCTAGCGGGAGGGTTTCCTACAATGAGCAGTTCTTC. Protein: CASGLGASGRVSYNEQFF. The rearrangement links TRBV12-5 to TRBJ2-1; 12 bases fit TRBD2. This CDR3 has 18 amino acids. Germline V gives CDR1 LGHNT, CDR2 FRNRAP. J gave up 1 base and V 1 base, and 5 bases lay outside the gene matches.

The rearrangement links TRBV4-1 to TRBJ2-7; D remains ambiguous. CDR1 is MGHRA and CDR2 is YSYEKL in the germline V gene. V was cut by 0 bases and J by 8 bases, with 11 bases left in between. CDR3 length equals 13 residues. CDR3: CASSQDIGAKQYF. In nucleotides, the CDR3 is TGCGCCAGCAGCCAAGATATTGGAGCGAAGCAGTACTTC.

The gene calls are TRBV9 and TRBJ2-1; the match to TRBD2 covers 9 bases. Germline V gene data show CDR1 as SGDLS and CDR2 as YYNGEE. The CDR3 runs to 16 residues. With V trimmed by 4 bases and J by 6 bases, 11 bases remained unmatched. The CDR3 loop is CASSTLSGGVGNEQFF. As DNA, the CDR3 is TGTGCCAGCAGCACCCTTAGCGGGGGTGTGGGCAATGAGCAGTTCTTC.

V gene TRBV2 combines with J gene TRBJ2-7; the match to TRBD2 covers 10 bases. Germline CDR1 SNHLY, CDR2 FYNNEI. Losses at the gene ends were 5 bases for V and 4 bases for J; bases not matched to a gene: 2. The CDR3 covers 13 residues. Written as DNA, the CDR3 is TGTGCCAGCAGTAGCGGGAGGGGATACGAGCAGTACTTC. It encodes CASSSGRGYEQYF.

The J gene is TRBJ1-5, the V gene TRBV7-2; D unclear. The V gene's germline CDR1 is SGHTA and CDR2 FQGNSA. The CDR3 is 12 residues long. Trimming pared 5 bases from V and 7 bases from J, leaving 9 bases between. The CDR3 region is CASSQSWQPQHF. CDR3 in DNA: TGTGCCAGCAGCCAAAGCTGGCAGCCCCAGCATTTT.

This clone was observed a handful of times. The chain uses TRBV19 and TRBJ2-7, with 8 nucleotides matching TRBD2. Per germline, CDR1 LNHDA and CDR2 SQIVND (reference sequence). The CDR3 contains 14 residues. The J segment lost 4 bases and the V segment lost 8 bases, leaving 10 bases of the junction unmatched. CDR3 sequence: CASSTSERLYEQYF. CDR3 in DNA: TGTGCCAGTTCGACTAGCGAGCGCTTATACGAGCAGTACTTC. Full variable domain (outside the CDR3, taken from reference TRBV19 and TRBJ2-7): DGGITQSPKYLFRKEGQNVTLSCEQNLNHDAMYWYRQDPGQGLRLIYYSQIVNDFQKGDIAEGYSVSREKKESFPLTVTSAQKNPTAFYLCASSTSERLYEQYFGPGTRLTVT.

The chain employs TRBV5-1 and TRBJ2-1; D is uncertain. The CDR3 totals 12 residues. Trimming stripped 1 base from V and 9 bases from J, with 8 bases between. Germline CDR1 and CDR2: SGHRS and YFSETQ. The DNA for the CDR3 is TGCGCCAGCAGCTTGAATTCGGGTGAGCAGTTCTTC. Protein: CASSLNSGEQFF.

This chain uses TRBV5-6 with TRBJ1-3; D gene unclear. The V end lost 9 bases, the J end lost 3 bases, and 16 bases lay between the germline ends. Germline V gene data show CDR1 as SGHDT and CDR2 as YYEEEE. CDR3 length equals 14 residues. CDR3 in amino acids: CATRAAGNGNTIYF. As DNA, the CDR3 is TGTGCCACCCGGGCGGCGGGGAATGGAAACACCATATATTTT. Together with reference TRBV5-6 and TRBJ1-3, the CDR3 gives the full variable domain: DAGVTQSPTHLIKTRGQQVTLRCSPKSGHDTVSWYQQALGQGPQFIFQYYEEEERQRGNFPDRFSGHQFPNYSSELNVNALLLGDSALYLCATRAAGNGNTIYFGEGSWLTVV.

CDR3 loop: CASGNRPGTEAFF. CDR3 sequence (DNA): TGTGCTAGTGGAAACCGACCCGGGACTGAAGCTTTCTTT. This chain links TRBV12-5 with TRBJ1-1; D remains unclear. Trimming shortened V by 6 bases and J by 5 bases, and 13 bases separated the two germline ends. The CDR3 has 13 residues. Germline V CDR1 and CDR2: LGHNT, FRNRAP.

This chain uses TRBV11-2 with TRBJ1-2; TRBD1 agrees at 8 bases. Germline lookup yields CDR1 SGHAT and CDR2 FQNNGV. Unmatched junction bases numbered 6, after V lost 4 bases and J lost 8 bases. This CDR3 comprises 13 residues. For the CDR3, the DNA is TGTGCCAGCAGCTCCGGACAGGGACGAGGCTACACCTTC. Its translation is CASSSGQGRGYTF.

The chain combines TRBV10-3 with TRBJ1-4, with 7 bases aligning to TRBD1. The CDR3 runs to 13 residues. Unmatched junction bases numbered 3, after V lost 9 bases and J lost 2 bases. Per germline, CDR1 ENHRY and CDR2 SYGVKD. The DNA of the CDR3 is TGTGCCATAGGACAGGCGACTAATGAAAAACTGTTTTTT. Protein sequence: CAIGQATNEKLFF.

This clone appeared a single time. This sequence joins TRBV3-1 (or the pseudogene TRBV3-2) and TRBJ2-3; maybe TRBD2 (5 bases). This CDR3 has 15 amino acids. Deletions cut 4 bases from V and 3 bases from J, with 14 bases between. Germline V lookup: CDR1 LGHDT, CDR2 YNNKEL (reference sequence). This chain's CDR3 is CASSPRAEATDTQYF. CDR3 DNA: TGTGCCAGCAGCCCGCGGGCAGAAGCTACAGATACGCAGTATTTT.

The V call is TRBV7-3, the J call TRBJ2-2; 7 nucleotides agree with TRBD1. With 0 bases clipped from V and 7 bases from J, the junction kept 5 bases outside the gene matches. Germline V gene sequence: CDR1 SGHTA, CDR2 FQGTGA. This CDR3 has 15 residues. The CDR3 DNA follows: TGTGCCAGCAGCTTAACGGGGACAGTCGTCGGGGAGCTGTTTTTT. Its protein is CASSLTGTVVGELFF.

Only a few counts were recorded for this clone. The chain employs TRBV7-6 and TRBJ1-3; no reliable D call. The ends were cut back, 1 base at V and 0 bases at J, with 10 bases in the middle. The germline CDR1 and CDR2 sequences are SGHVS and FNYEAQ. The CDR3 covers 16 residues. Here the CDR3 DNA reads TGTGCCAGCAGCTTAGGAGGATCAGACTCTGGAAACACCATATATTTT. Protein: CASSLGGSDSGNTIYF. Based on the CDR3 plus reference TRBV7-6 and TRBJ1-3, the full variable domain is GAGVSQSPRYKVTKRGQDVALRCDPISGHVSLYWYRQALGQGPEFLTYFNYEAQQDKSGLPNDRFSAERPEGSISTLTIQRTEQRDSAMYRCASSLGGSDSGNTIYFGEGSWLTVV.

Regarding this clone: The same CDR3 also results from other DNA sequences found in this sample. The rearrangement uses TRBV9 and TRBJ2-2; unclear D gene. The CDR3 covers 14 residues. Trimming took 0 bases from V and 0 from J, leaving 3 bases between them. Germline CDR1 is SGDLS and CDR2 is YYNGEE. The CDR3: CASSVVANTGELFF. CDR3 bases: TGTGCCAGCAGCGTAGTAGCGAACACCGGGGAGCTGTTTTTT.

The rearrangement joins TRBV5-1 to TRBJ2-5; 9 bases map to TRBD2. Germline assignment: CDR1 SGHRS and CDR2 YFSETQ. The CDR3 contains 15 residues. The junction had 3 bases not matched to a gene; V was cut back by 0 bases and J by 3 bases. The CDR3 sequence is CASSLASGVEETQYF. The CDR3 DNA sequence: TGCGCCAGCAGCTTGGCTAGCGGGGTCGAAGAGACCCAGTACTTC.

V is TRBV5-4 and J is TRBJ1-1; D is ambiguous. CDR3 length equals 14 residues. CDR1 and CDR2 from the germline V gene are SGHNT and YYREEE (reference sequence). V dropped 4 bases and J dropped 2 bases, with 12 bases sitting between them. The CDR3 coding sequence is TGTGCCAGCAGCCCGGGGTGGGGAAACACTGAAGCTTTCTTT. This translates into CASSPGWGNTEAFF.

CDR3 residues: CASRKGGQNTGELFF. The CDR3 DNA follows: TGTGCCAGCAGAAAAGGCGGTCAGAACACCGGGGAGCTGTTTTTT. The V and J genes are TRBV7-2 and TRBJ2-2; D unclear. The CDR3 runs 15 residues. In germline, CDR1 is SGHTA, CDR2 FQGNSA. V was trimmed by 6 bases and J by 1 base, leaving 12 bases between them.

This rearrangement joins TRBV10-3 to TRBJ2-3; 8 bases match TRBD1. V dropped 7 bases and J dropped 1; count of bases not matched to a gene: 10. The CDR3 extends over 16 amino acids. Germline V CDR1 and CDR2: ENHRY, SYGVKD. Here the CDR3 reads CAITGQGRGGTDTQYF. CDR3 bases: TGTGCCATCACAGGACAGGGAAGGGGGGGCACAGATACGCAGTATTTT.

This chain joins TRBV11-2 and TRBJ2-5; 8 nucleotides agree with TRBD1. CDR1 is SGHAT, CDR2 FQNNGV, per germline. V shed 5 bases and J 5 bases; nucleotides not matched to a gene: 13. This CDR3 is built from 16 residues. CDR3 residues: CASSPRTGSATETQYF. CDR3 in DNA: TGTGCCAGCAGCCCTCGGACAGGGTCAGCGACGGAGACCCAGTACTTC.